This note documents a single T cell receptor beta chain sequence. Trimming removed 6 bases from V and 7 bases from J; junction bases left unmatched: 11. The CDR3 is 15 amino acids. CDR1 is MNHEY and CDR2 is SVGAGI in the germline V gene. This specimen comes from a study of blood T cell repertoires in COVID-19. Across the study: COVID-19 samples from acute and convalescent phases originated in the United States, Italy and Spain.

Per the original data handling: Amplifying reference gene primers gave estimates of nucleated cell counts. Generated by immunoSEQ multiplex PCR, the TCRdb table keeps only in-frame clones and is missing some. The DNA was the basis for D and trimming; V, J and clone size are from that table. The top ten hold about 4% of the sample, which has fewer than 350,000 clones, 85% to 90% seen once. J is TRBJ2-1 and V is TRBV6-5, with TRBD2 identical over 8 bases. The sequencing input was PBMCs or T cells enriched from blood (not recorded which). The receptor comes from a woman under 40 with acute COVID-19. The CDR3 loop reads CASRYPGLVLNEQFF. CDR3 bases: TGTGCCAGCAGATATCCGGGACTAGTCTTAAATGAGCAGTTCTTC.